The entry below gives a single TCR beta chain sequence along with its context. Its antigen is not known. The source of the sample is a study of cytomegalovirus exposure and HLA in healthy donors. Study-level information: Genotyping of hundreds of donors showed that over 65% belonged to the Caucasian-associated ancestry cluster.

Per germline, CDR1 MDHEN and CDR2 SYDVKM. V lost 1 base and J lost 2; bases outside the gene matches: 6. There are 17 residues in the CDR3. In the PCR, 60 Vbeta and 13 Jbeta primers were used. The protocol was immunoSEQ multiplex PCR, while the TCRdb copy is restricted to in-frame clones and leaves out a portion. The sample consists of 200,000 to 250,000 clones, roughly 80% of them appearing once. Study-wide points: The study put 150 or so TCR beta chains on its list as cytomegalovirus-associated. There was a cluster of highly shared sequence variants that was likely a sequencing artifact. Indistinguishability led to the exclusion of some V segments, TRBV6-2 and TRBV6-3 included.

This chain links TRBV28 with TRBJ2-2; 8 positions match TRBD2. The TCR comes from a girl aged 2 to 10 in good health and CMV-seronegative. Sequenced sample: PBMCs. The CDR3 loop reads CASSLFRLAGNTGELFF. In DNA, the CDR3 is TGTGCCAGCAGTTTATTTCGGCTAGCGGGCAACACCGGGGAGCTGTTTTTT.